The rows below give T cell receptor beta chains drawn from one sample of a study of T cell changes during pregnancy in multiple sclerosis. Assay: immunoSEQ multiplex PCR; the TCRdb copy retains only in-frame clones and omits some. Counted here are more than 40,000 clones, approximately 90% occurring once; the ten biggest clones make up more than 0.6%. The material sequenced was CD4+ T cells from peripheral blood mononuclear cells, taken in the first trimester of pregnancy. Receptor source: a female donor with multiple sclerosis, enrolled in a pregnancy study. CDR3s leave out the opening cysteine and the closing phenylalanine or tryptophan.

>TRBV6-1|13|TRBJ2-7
ASSNIQGATYEQY
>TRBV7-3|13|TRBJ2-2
ASSLLAGRAGELF
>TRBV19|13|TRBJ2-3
ASSILAGVPDTQY
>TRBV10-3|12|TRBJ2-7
AISGLASSYEQY
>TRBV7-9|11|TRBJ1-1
ASSLARVTEAF
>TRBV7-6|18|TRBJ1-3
ASSRTGTGEFRAGGNTIY
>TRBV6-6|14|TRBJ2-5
ASSYSGTGGLETQY
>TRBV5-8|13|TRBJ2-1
ASSLWGQGYNEQF
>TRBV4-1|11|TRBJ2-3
ASSHPSTDTQY
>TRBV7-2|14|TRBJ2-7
ASSWSGSPPSYEQY